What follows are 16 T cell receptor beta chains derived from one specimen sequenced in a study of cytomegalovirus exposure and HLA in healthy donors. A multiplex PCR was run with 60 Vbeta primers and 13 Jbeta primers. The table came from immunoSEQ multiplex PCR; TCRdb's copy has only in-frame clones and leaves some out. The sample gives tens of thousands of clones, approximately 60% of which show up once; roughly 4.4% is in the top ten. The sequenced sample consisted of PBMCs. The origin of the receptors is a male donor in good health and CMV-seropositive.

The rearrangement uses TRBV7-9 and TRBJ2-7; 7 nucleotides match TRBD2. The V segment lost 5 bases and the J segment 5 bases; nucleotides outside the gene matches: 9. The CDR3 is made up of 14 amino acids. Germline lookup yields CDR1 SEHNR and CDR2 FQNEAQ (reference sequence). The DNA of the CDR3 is TGTGCCAGCAGCATCAGCGGGAATGTCAACGAGCAGTACTTC. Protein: CASSISGNVNEQYF.

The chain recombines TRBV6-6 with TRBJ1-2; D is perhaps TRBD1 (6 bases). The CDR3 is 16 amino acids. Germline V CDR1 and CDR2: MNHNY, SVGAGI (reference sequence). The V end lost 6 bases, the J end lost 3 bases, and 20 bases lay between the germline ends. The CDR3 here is CASRGTYRVDDYGYTF. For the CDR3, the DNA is TGTGCCAGCAGGGGGACGTACAGGGTGGATGACTATGGCTACACCTTC.

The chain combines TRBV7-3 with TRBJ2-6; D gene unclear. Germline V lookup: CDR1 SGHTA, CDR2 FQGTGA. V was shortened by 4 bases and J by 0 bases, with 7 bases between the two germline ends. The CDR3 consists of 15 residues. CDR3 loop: CASSSTTSGANVLTF. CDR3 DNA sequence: TGTGCCAGCAGCTCCACAACCTCTGGGGCCAACGTCCTGACTTTC.

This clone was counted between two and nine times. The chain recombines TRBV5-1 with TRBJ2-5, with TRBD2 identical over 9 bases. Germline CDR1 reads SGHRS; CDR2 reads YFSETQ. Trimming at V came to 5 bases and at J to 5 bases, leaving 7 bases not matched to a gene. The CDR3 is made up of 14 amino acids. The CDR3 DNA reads TGCGCCAGCAGGGGCGGGGGGGCGACGGAGACCCAGTACTTC. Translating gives CASRGGGATETQYF.

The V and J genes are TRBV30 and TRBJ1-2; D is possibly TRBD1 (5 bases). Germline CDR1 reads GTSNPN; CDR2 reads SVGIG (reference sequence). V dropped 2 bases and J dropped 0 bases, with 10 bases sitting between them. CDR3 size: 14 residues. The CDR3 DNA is TGTGCCTGGAGTAGCAGGGTAGCTAACTATGGCTACACCTTC. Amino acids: CAWSSRVANYGYTF.

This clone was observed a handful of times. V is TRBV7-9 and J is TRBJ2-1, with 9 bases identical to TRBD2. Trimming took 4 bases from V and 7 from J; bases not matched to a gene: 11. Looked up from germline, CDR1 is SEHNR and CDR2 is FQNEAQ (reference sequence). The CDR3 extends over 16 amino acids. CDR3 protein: CASSSLSSGSPNEQFF. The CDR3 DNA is TGTGCCAGCAGCTCCCTAAGTAGCGGGAGTCCTAATGAGCAGTTCTTC.

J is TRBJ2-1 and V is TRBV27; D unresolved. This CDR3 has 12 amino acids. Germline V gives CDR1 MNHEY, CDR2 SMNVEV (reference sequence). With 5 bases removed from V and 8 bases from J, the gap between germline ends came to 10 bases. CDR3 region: CASSLSRDEQFF. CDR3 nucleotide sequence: TGTGCCAGCAGTCTTTCTCGGGATGAGCAGTTCTTC.

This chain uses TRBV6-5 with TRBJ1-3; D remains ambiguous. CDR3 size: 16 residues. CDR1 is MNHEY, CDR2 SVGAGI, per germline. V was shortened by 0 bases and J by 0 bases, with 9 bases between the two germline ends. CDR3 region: CASSYSAGTSGNTIYF. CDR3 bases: TGTGCCAGCAGTTACTCAGCAGGCACCTCTGGAAACACCATATATTTT.

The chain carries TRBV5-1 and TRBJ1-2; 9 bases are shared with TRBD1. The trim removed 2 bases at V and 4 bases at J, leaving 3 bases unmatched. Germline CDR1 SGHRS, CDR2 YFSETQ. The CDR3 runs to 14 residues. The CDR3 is CASSLIQGAYGYTF. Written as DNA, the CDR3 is TGCGCCAGCAGCTTAATACAGGGGGCCTATGGCTACACCTTC. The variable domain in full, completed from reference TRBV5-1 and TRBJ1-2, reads KAGVTQTPRYLIKTRGQQVTLSCSPISGHRSVSWYQQTPGQGLQFLFEYFSETQRNKGNFPGRFSGRQFSNSRSEMNVSTLELGDSALYLCASSLIQGAYGYTFGSGTRLTVV.

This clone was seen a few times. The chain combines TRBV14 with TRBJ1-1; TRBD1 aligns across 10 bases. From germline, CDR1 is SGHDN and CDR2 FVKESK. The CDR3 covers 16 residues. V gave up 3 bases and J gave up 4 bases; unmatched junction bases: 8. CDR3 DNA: TGTGCCAGCAGCCATCGACAGGGGGCTAGGGGCACTGAAGCTTTCTTT. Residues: CASSHRQGARGTEAFF.

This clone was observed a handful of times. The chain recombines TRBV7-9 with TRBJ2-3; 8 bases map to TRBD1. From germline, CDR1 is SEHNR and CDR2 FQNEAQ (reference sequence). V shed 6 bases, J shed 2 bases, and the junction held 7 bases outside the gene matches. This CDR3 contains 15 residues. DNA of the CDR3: TGTGCCAGCAGAAGCCGGGACAGGCACACAGATACGCAGTATTTT. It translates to CASRSRDRHTDTQYF.

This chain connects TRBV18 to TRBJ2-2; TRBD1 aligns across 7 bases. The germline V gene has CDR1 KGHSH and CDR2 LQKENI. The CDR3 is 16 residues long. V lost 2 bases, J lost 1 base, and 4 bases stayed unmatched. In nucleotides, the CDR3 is TGTGCCAGCTCACCAGGACAGGACCTGAACACCGGGGAGCTGTTTTTT. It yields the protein CASSPGQDLNTGELFF.

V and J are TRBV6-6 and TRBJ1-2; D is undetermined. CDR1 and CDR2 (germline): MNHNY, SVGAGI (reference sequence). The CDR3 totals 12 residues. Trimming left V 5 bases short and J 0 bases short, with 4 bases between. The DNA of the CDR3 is TGTGCCAGCAGTGGCTCTAACTATGGCTACACCTTC. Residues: CASSGSNYGYTF.

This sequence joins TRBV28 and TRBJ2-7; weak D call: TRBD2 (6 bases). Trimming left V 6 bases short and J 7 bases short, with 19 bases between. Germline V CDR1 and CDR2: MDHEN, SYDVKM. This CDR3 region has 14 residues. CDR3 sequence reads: CASSGPGVRVEQYF. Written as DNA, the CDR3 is TGTGCCAGCAGCGGACCGGGGGTAAGGGTTGAGCAGTACTTC.

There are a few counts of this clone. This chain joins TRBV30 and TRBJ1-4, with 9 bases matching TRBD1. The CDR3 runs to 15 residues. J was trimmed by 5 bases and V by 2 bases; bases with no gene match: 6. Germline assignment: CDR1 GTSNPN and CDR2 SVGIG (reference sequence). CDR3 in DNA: TGTGCCTGGAGTTACCTAGGGACAGGGAATGAAAAACTGTTTTTT. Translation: CAWSYLGTGNEKLFF. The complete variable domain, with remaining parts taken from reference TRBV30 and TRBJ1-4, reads SQTIHQWPATLVQPVGSPLSLECTVEGTSNPNLYWYRQAAGRGLQLLFYSVGIGQISSEVPQNLSASRPQDRQFILSSKKLLLSDSGFYLCAWSYLGTGNEKLFFGSGTQLSVL.

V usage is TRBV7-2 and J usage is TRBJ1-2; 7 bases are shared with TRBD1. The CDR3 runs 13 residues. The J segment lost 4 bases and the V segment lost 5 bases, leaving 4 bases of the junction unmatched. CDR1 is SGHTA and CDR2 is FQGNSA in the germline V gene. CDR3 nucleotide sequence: TGTGCCAGCAGCCAACGGACAGGCTATGGCTACACCTTC. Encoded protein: CASSQRTGYGYTF.